The 12 T cell receptor beta chains below come from one sample, sequenced in a study of blood T cell repertoires in COVID-19. Libraries were prepared by immunoSEQ multiplex PCR; TCRdb keeps only in-frame clonotypes and omits some of them. In the table there are 190,000 or so clones, roughly 80% of which are singletons. The sample comprised peripheral blood. Receptors were obtained from a man between 50 and 59 years old who had recovered from COVID-19.

This clone has only a few counts. The chain couples TRBV6-1 to TRBJ2-7; a weak D match, TRBD2 (6 bases). The V gene's germline CDR1 is MNHNS and CDR2 SASEGT. V lost 3 bases to trimming and J lost 7 bases, with 13 bases between them. The CDR3 runs to 13 residues. The CDR3, as DNA: TGTGCCAGCAGTGATGGGACTTTGGGTGAGCAGTACTTC. The encoded protein is CASSDGTLGEQYF.

The chain links TRBV5-1 to TRBJ2-1; TRBD2 matches 11 bases. V shed 6 bases and J 9 bases; nucleotides not matched to a gene: 8. This CDR3 is built from 14 residues. The germline V gene has CDR1 SGHRS and CDR2 YFSETQ. This CDR3 reads CASTGLAARGEQFF. CDR3 bases: TGCGCCAGCACGGGACTAGCGGCTCGGGGTGAGCAGTTCTTC.

This clone was counted a few times. The chain combines TRBV7-6 with TRBJ1-3; D gene uncertain. CDR1 is SGHVS and CDR2 is FNYEAQ in the germline V gene. The CDR3 length is 15 residues. V lost 1 base, J lost 6 bases, and 13 bases lay in between. CDR3 DNA: TGTGCCAGCAGCTTAGTTTCAGGCCGGGAAAACACCATATATTTT. Translation gives CASSLVSGRENTIYF.

The CDR3 bases are TGTGCCAGCAGCTTATTGGGGACAGGGAGACAAAACATTCAGTACTTC. Translation: CASSLLGTGRQNIQYF. The chain combines TRBV7-2 with TRBJ2-4, with 9 bases aligning to TRBD1. The V gene end was trimmed by 2 bases and the J gene end by 5 bases; junction bases not matched to a gene: 7. Germline CDR1 and CDR2: SGHTA and FQGNSA. CDR3 length: 16 amino acids.

This clone was seen only a few times. This chain joins TRBV7-2 and TRBJ2-1, with TRBD2 matching over 11 bases. The ends lost 4 bases at V and 2 bases at J; junction bases unmatched: 7. Germline-derived CDR1 and CDR2 are SGHTA and FQGNSA. This CDR3 has 17 amino acids. CDR3 DNA: TGTGCCAGCAGCTCGAGGGGGACTAGCGGAGCCTACAATGAGCAGTTCTTC. Translation: CASSSRGTSGAYNEQFF.

This chain links TRBV21-1 with TRBJ1-1; the table's D call, TRBD1, has no DNA check behind it. TRBV21-1 is a recognized pseudogene. The CDR3 extends over 15 amino acids. The CDR3 sequence is CASSGRQGADTEAFF. The CDR3 coding sequence is TGTGCCAGCAGCGGCAGACAGGGGGCAGACACTGAAGCTTTCTTT.

The J gene is TRBJ2-5, the V gene TRBV6-2 or TRBV6-3, with TRBD2 as a possible D gene (5 bases). V was shortened by 5 bases and J by 0 bases, with 7 bases between the two germline ends. The CDR3 is 13 amino acids. Germline values: CDR1 MNHEY, CDR2 SVGEGT. The DNA of the CDR3 is TGTGCCAGCAGTAGGACTTACCAAGAGACCCAGTACTTC. It translates to CASSRTYQETQYF.

V gene TRBV25-1 combines with J gene TRBJ2-5; D perhaps matches TRBD1 (6 bases). There are 12 residues in the CDR3. The V end lost 4 bases, the J end lost 4 bases, and 7 bases lay between the germline ends. Germline-derived CDR1 and CDR2 are MGHDK and SYGVNS. The CDR3 reads CASSGTVETQYF. The DNA for the CDR3 is TGTGCCAGCAGTGGGACAGTAGAGACCCAGTACTTC.

The J gene is TRBJ2-3, the V gene TRBV28; TRBD2 matches at 13 bases. V was clipped by 6 bases and J by 2 bases; unmatched bases: 14. Germline V gene data show CDR1 as MDHEN and CDR2 as SYDVKM. This CDR3 spans 19 amino acids. This CDR3 is CASRPNGLAGEGDTDTQYF. For the CDR3, the DNA is TGTGCCAGCAGACCAAACGGACTAGCGGGAGAAGGGGACACAGATACGCAGTATTTT. The variable domain in full, with the rest retrieved from reference TRBV28 and TRBJ2-3, is DVKVTQSSRYLVKRTGEKVFLECVQDMDHENMFWYRQDPGLGLRLIYFSYDVKMKEKGDIPEGYSVSREKKERFSLILESASTNQTSMYLCASRPNGLAGEGDTDTQYFGPGTRLTVL.

This chain uses TRBV19 with TRBJ1-4; weak D call: TRBD1 (5 bases). The CDR3 has 14 amino acids. The germline V and J ends were trimmed by 3 bases and 8 bases, with 13 bases remaining between them. The germline V gene encodes CDR1 LNHDA and CDR2 SQIVND (reference sequence). CDR3 residues: CASSIDGKGEKLFF. CDR3 nucleotides: TGTGCCAGTAGTATTGATGGCAAGGGGGAAAAACTGTTTTTT.

J is TRBJ2-7 and V is TRBV28; TRBD1 matches 7 bases. This CDR3 contains 13 residues. From germline, CDR1 is MDHEN and CDR2 SYDVKM. With V trimmed by 10 bases and J by 0 bases, 6 bases remained unmatched. The CDR3 sequence: CATLDRSSYEQYF. CDR3 coding DNA: TGTGCCACCTTGGACAGGAGCTCCTACGAGCAGTACTTC.

The chain employs TRBV9 and TRBJ2-1; 13 positions match TRBD2. This CDR3 has 17 residues. With V trimmed by 4 bases and J by 6 bases, 10 bases remained unmatched. CDR1 and CDR2 from the germline V gene are SGDLS and YYNGEE. CDR3 sequence reads: CASSYGLAGVLINEQFF. The DNA of the CDR3 is TGTGCCAGCAGCTACGGACTAGCGGGAGTACTAATCAATGAGCAGTTCTTC. Full variable domain (remainder filled in from reference TRBV9 and TRBJ2-1): DSGVTQTPKHLITATGQRVTLRCSPRSGDLSVYWYQQSLDQGLQFLIQYYNGEERAKGNILERFSAQQFPDLHSELNLSSLELGDSALYFCASSYGLAGVLINEQFFGPGTRLTVL.